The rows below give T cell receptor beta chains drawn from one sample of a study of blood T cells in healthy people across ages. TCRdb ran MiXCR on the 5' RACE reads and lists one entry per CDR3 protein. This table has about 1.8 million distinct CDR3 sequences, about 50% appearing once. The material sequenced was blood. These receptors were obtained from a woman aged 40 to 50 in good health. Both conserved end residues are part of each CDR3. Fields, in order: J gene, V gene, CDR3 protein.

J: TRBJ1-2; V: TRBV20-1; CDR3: CSVSTGIDGYTF
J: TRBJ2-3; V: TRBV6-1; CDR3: CASNLNLKTGIETDTQYF
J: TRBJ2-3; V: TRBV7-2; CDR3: CASSLGKLAGGQDTQYF
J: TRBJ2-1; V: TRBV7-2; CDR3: CASSPHRVAGDNEQFF
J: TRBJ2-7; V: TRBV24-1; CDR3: CATTHPTGSLYEQYF
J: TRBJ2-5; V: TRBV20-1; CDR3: CSARFGGTTRETQYF
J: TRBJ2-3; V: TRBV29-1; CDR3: CSVDLAGGNTQYF
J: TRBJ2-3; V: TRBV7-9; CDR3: CASRGGFATDTQYF
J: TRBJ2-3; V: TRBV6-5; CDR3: CASSYSWTGPSTDTQYF
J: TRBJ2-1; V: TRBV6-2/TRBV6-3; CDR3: CASSYLWGYSYNEQFF
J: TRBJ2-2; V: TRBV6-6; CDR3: CASSYSTNTGELFF
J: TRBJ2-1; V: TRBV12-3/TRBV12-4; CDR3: CASRFRTGISGNEQFF